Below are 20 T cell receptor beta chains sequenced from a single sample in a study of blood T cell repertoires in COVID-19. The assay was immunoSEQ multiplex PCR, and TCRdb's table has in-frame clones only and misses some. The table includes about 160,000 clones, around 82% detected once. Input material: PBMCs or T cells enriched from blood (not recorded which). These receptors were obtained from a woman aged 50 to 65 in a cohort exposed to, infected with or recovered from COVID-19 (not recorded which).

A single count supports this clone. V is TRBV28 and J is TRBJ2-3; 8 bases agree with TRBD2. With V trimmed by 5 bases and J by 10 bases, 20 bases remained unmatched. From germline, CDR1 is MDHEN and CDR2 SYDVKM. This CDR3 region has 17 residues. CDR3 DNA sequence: TGTGCCAGCAGTAGCGGGAGCGGGAGTTTGGCTCTCGTGTCGCAGTATTTT. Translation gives CASSSGSGSLALVSQYF.

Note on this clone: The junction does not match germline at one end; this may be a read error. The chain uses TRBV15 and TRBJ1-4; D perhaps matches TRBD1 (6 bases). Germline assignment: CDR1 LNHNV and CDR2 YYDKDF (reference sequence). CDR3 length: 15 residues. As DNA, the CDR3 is TGTGCCACCAGCCGAGAGGGACAAACTAATGAAAAACTGTTTTTT. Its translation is CATSREGQTNEKLFF.

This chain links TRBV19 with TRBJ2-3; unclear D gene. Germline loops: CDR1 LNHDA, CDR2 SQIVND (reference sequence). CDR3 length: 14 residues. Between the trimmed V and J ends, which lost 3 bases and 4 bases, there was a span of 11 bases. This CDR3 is CASSIVGSSDTQYF. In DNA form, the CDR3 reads TGTGCCAGTAGTATTGTGGGCAGTTCAGATACGCAGTATTTT.

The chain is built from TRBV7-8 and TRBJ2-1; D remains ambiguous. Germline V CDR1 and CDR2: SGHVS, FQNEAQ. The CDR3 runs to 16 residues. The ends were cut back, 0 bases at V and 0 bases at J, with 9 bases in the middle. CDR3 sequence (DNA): TGTGCCAGCAGCTTAGCGCCCTTGAGCTCCTACAATGAGCAGTTCTTC. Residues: CASSLAPLSSYNEQFF.

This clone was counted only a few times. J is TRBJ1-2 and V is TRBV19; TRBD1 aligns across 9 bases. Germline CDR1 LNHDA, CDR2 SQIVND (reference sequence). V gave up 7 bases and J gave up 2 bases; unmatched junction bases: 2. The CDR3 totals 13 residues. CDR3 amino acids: CASTDRGNYGYTF. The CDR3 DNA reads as TGTGCCAGTACCGACAGGGGGAACTATGGCTACACCTTC.

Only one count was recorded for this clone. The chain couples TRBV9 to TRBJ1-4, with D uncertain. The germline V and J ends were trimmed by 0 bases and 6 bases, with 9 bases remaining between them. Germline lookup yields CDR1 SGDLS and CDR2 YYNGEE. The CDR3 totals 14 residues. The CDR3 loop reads CASSVGGLHEKLFF. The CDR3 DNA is TGTGCCAGCAGCGTAGGAGGTCTTCATGAAAAACTGTTTTTT.

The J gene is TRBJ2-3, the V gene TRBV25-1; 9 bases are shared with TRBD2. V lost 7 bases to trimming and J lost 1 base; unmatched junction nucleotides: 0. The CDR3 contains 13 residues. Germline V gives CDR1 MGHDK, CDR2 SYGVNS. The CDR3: CASIAGGTDTQYF. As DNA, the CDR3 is TGTGCCAGCATAGCGGGGGGCACAGATACGCAGTATTTT.

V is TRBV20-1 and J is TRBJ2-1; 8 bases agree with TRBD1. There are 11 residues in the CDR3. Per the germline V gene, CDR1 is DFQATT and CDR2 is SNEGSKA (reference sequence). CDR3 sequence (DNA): TGCACACCTCAGGGGGCTAATGAGCAGTTCTTC. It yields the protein CTPQGANEQFF.

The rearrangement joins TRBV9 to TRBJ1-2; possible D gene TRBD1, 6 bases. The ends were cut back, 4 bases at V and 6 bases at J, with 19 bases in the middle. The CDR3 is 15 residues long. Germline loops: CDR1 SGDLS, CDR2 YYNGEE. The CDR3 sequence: CASSSWGQGFNGYTF. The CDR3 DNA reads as TGTGCCAGCAGCTCCTGGGGGCAGGGTTTTAATGGCTACACCTTC.

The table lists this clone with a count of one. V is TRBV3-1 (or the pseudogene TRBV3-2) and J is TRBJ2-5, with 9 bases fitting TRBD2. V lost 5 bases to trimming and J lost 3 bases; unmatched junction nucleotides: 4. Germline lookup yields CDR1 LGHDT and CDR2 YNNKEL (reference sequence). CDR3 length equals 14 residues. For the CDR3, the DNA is TGTGCCAGCAGCTCTAGACTAGCGGAAGAGACCCAGTACTTC. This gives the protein CASSSRLAEETQYF.

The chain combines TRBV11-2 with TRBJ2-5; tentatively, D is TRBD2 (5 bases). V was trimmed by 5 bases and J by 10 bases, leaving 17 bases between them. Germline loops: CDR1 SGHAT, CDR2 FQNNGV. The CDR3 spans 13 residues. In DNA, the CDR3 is TGTGCCAGCAGCCCGTCCTCCCCGGGGAACCAGTACTTC. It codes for CASSPSSPGNQYF. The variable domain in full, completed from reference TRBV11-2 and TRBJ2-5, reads EAGVAQSPRYKIIEKRQSVAFWCNPISGHATLYWYQQILGQGPKLLIQFQNNGVVDDSQLPKDRFSAERLKGVDSTLKIQPAKLEDSAVYLCASSPSSPGNQYFGPGTRLLVL.

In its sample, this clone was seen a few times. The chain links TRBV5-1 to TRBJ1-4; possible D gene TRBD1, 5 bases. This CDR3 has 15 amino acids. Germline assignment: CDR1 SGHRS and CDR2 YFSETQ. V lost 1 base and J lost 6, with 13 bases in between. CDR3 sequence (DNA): TGCGCCAGCAGCTTGTCGGGGGAGTCATATGAAAAACTGTTTTTT. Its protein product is CASSLSGESYEKLFF.

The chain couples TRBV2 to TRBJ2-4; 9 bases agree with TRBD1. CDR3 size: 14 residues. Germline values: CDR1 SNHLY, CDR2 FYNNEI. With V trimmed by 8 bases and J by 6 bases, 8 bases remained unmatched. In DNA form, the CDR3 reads TGTGCCAGCCCCGGGACAGGGAATGGAAACATTCAGTACTTC. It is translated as CASPGTGNGNIQYF. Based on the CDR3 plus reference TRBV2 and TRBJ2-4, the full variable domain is EPEVTQTPSHQVTQMGQEVILRCVPISNHLYFYWYRQILGQKVEFLVSFYNNEISEKSEIFDDQFSVERPDGSNFTLKIRSTKLEDSAMYFCASPGTGNGNIQYFGAGTRLSVL.

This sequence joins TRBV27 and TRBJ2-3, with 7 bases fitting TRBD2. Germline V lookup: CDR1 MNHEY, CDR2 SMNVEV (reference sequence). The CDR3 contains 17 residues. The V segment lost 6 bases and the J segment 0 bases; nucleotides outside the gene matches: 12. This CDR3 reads CASSHWSGKASTDTQYF. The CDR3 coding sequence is TGTGCCAGCAGCCACTGGAGCGGGAAGGCTAGCACAGATACGCAGTATTTT.

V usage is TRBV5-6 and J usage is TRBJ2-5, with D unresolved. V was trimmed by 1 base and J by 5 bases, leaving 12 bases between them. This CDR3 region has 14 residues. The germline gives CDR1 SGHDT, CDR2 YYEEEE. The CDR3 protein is CASSLPGTPETQYF. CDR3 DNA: TGTGCCAGCAGCTTGCCTGGCACGCCGGAGACCCAGTACTTC.

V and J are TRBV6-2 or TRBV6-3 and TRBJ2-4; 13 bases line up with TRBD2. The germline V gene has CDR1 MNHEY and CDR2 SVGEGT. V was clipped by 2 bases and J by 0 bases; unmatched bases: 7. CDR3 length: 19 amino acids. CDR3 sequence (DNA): TGTGCCAGCAGTTACCAAAGGACTAGCGGGGGAATAGCCAAAAACATTCAGTACTTC. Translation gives CASSYQRTSGGIAKNIQYF.

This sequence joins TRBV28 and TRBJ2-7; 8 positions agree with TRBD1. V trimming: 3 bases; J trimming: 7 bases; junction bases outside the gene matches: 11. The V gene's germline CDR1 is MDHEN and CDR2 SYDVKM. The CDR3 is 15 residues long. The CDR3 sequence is CASSFPGQGDEEQYF. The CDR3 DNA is TGTGCCAGCAGTTTCCCCGGACAGGGAGATGAGGAGCAGTACTTC.

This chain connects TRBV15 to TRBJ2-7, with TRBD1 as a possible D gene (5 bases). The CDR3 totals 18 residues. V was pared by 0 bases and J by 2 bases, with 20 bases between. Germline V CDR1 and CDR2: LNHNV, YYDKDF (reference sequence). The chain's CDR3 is CATSRDRSSRARPYEQYF. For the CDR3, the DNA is TGTGCCACCAGCAGAGATAGGAGTTCCAGGGCCCGACCCTACGAGCAGTACTTC. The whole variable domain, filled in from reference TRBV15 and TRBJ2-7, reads DAMVIQNPRYQVTQFGKPVTLSCSQTLNHNVMYWYQQKSSQAPKLLFHYYDKDFNNEADTPDNFQSRRPNTSFCFLDIRSPGLGDTAMYLCATSRDRSSRARPYEQYFGPGTRLTVT.

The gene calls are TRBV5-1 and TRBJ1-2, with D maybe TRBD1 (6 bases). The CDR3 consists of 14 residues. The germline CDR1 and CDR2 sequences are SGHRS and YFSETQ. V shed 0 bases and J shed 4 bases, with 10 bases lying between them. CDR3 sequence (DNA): TGCGCCAGCAGCTTGGGGTTGGGGGCCTATGGCTACACCTTC. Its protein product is CASSLGLGAYGYTF.

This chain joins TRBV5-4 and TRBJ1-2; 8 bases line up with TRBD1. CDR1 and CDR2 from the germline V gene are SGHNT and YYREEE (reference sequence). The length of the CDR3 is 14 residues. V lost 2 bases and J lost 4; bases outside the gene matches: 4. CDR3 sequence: CASSLGQGRYGYTF. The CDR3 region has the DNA TGTGCCAGCAGCTTAGGACAGGGACGCTATGGCTACACCTTC.